Below are 32 T cell receptor beta chains sequenced from a single sample in a study of blood T cell repertoires in COVID-19. Clones were sequenced by immunoSEQ multiplex PCR, and TCRdb holds only the in-frame ones, with some missing. The table includes roughly 180,000 clones, around four fifths detected once. The sequenced sample was PBMCs or T cells enriched from blood (not recorded which). The receptor source for this set is a man between 35 and 55 years old who had recovered from COVID-19.

The rearrangement uses TRBV5-6 and TRBJ2-7, with 9 bases that match TRBD1. CDR1 SGHDT and CDR2 YYEEEE come from the germline V gene. This CDR3 is built from 15 residues. The J segment lost 5 bases and the V segment lost 3 bases, leaving 9 bases of the junction unmatched. The CDR3 DNA follows: TGTGCCAGCAGCTCACAGGGGGCGGTTAGGAACGAGCAGTACTTC. It translates to CASSSQGAVRNEQYF.

This clone was detected once. This chain joins TRBV19 and TRBJ2-1; 7 bases are shared with TRBD2. The CDR3 runs 16 residues. Trimming cost V 8 bases and J 0 bases; bases outside gene matches: 10. CDR1 is LNHDA and CDR2 is SQIVND in the germline V gene (reference sequence). The CDR3 here is CASRPEGLRSYNEQFF. CDR3 nucleotides: TGTGCCAGTCGACCCGAGGGACTACGCTCCTACAATGAGCAGTTCTTC. Looking up the rest from reference TRBV19 and TRBJ2-1 gives the full variable domain: DGGITQSPKYLFRKEGQNVTLSCEQNLNHDAMYWYRQDPGQGLRLIYYSQIVNDFQKGDIAEGYSVSREKKESFPLTVTSAQKNPTAFYLCASRPEGLRSYNEQFFGPGTRLTVL.

This chain uses TRBV7-3 with TRBJ2-1; weak D call: TRBD2 (6 bases). Germline V gene sequence: CDR1 SGHTA, CDR2 FQGTGA. Between the trimmed V and J ends, which lost 5 bases and 7 bases, there was a span of 24 bases. CDR3 length equals 17 residues. DNA of the CDR3: TGTGCCAGCAGCCCTCAGCCCGGGACTCTGGGTCGGAATGAGCAGTTCTTC. It is translated as CASSPQPGTLGRNEQFF.

The chain carries TRBV7-2 and TRBJ2-4, with 10 bases fitting TRBD2. CDR3 length equals 14 residues. Trimming at V came to 5 bases and at J to 5 bases, leaving 3 bases not matched to a gene. Germline V gene lookup returns CDR1 SGHTA and CDR2 FQGNSA. Here the CDR3 DNA reads TGTGCCAGCAGCCCGCTAGCGGGAGAAAACATTCAGTACTTC. Translated: CASSPLAGENIQYF.

This clone was found once. V is TRBV7-6 and J is TRBJ2-3; the match to TRBD2 covers 11 bases. The CDR3 has 16 residues. V lost 3 bases to trimming and J lost 4 bases; unmatched junction nucleotides: 6. Germline CDR1 is SGHVS and CDR2 is FNYEAQ. This CDR3 is CASSFLAGGPSDTQYF. The CDR3 nucleotides are TGTGCCAGCAGCTTCTTAGCGGGAGGGCCTTCAGATACGCAGTATTTT.

This chain connects TRBV7-6 to TRBJ1-1; TRBD1 is a possible D gene (6 bases). The V end lost 0 bases, the J end lost 7 bases, and 12 bases lay between the germline ends. The CDR3 is 14 amino acids. In germline, CDR1 is SGHVS, CDR2 FNYEAQ. Here the CDR3 reads CASSLAPTGLEAFF. CDR3 DNA sequence: TGTGCCAGCAGCTTAGCCCCTACAGGGCTTGAAGCTTTCTTT.

The J gene is TRBJ1-2, the V gene TRBV10-2, with a tentative D call TRBD1 (5 bases). Germline lookup yields CDR1 WSHSY and CDR2 SAAADI. V lost 8 bases and J lost 6, with 13 bases in between. The CDR3 extends over 12 amino acids. Here the CDR3 DNA reads TGCGCCAGCCAGTCGGGACTCAATGGCTACACCTTC. It codes for CASQSGLNGYTF.

This clone occurred once. CDR3 sequence: CASSLDIPGTGVQPQHF. The CDR3 nucleotides are TGTGCCAGCAGTTTAGACATTCCCGGGACAGGGGTTCAGCCCCAGCATTTT. J is TRBJ1-5 and V is TRBV27; 10 bases are shared with TRBD1. The CDR3 runs to 17 residues. The junction had 10 bases not matched to a gene; V was cut back by 2 bases and J by 6 bases. CDR1 and CDR2 (germline): MNHEY, SMNVEV (reference sequence).

The J gene is TRBJ1-4, the V gene TRBV7-2; D is uncertain. The germline gives CDR1 SGHTA, CDR2 FQGNSA. The CDR3 extends over 15 amino acids. Trimming cost V 5 bases and J 5 bases, with 15 bases left between them. The CDR3 region is CASSRGPEANEKLFF. The CDR3 nucleotides are TGTGCCAGCAGCCGGGGTCCGGAAGCAAATGAAAAACTGTTTTTT.

The rearrangement joins TRBV19 to TRBJ1-5, with D unresolved. The CDR3 has 14 residues. Trimming removed 5 bases from V and 3 bases from J, with 11 bases in between. Germline V CDR1 and CDR2: LNHDA, SQIVND (reference sequence). In DNA form, the CDR3 reads TGTGCCAGTAGTGTACAGCCATTCAATCAGCCCCAGCATTTT. Its protein is CASSVQPFNQPQHF.

The chain is built from TRBV2 and TRBJ2-1; 11 bases fit TRBD2. This CDR3 contains 15 residues. Per the germline V gene, CDR1 is SNHLY and CDR2 is FYNNEI. J was trimmed by 9 bases and V by 5 bases; bases with no gene match: 9. This chain's CDR3 is CASSPGLAEVGEQFF. The CDR3 DNA reads TGTGCCAGCAGTCCGGGACTAGCGGAGGTGGGTGAGCAGTTCTTC.

This clone has more than one count but fewer than ten. The gene calls are TRBV4-3 and TRBJ1-1; TRBD1 matches 8 bases. CDR1 LGHNA and CDR2 YSLEER come from the germline V gene. The V and J ends lost 1 base and 0 bases, in that order; junction bases with no gene match: 4. The CDR3 spans 16 residues. The CDR3: CASSQAGGILNTEAFF. For the CDR3, the DNA is TGCGCCAGCAGCCAAGCAGGGGGCATCTTGAACACTGAAGCTTTCTTT.

In its sample, this clone was seen once. This chain's CDR3 is CASSPAGWDEQFF. CDR3 nucleotide sequence: TGTGCCAGTAGTCCAGCGGGATGGGATGAGCAGTTCTTC. The chain uses TRBV19 and TRBJ2-1, with 7 bases matching TRBD2. The ends lost 5 bases at V and 8 bases at J; junction bases unmatched: 6. The CDR3 is 13 amino acids. Looked up from germline, CDR1 is LNHDA and CDR2 is SQIVND (reference sequence). The variable domain in full, completed from reference TRBV19 and TRBJ2-1, reads DGGITQSPKYLFRKEGQNVTLSCEQNLNHDAMYWYRQDPGQGLRLIYYSQIVNDFQKGDIAEGYSVSREKKESFPLTVTSAQKNPTAFYLCASSPAGWDEQFFGPGTRLTVL.

This clone was recorded a few times. This chain connects TRBV21-1 to TRBJ1-5. TRBV21-1 is listed as a pseudogene. This CDR3 has 17 amino acids. In DNA form, the CDR3 reads TGTGCCAGCAAGGACCAGGAGGCAGATCATAGCAATCAGCCCCAGCATTTT. The encoded protein is CASKDQEADHSNQPQHF.

The chain couples TRBV27 to TRBJ1-1; possible D gene TRBD1, 6 bases. CDR3 length equals 13 residues. Trimming took 7 bases from V and 11 from J, leaving 20 bases between them. CDR1 and CDR2 from the germline V gene are MNHEY and SMNVEV (reference sequence). DNA for the CDR3: TGTGCCAGCACTCCCTCGGCGGGGGGCCGGGCTTTCTTT. Protein product: CASTPSAGGRAFF.

V is TRBV3-1 (or the pseudogene TRBV3-2) and J is TRBJ2-1, with D possibly TRBD2 on 7 matching bases. The CDR3 consists of 16 residues. V was cut by 4 bases and J by 4 bases, with 17 bases left in between. Germline lookup yields CDR1 LGHDT and CDR2 YNNKEL (reference sequence). The CDR3 is CASSLRGGGSYNEQFF. CDR3 in DNA: TGTGCCAGCAGCCTGAGGGGGGGAGGCAGTTACAATGAGCAGTTCTTC.

This clone was seen a single time. The chain couples TRBV5-8 to TRBJ1-2; D unclear. In germline, CDR1 is SGHTS, CDR2 YDEGEE. This CDR3 has 14 residues. V was shortened by 1 base and J by 3 bases, with 10 bases between the two germline ends. For the CDR3, the DNA is TGTGCCAGCAGCTTGTGGGTTCGGGACTATGGCTACACCTTC. Amino acids: CASSLWVRDYGYTF.

The V call is TRBV27, the J call TRBJ1-4, with D maybe TRBD1 (5 bases). The V end was cut by 6 bases, the J end by 0 bases, with 11 bases between. CDR3 length equals 15 residues. Germline V gene lookup returns CDR1 MNHEY and CDR2 SMNVEV (reference sequence). In nucleotides, the CDR3 is TGTGCCAGCAGATTAAAACAGGCAACTAATGAAAAACTGTTTTTT. Its translation: CASRLKQATNEKLFF.

V usage is TRBV5-1 and J usage is TRBJ2-3, with 15 bases aligning to TRBD2. This CDR3 region has 20 residues. The V gene's germline CDR1 is SGHRS and CDR2 YFSETQ. Trimming at V came to 4 bases and at J to 3 bases, leaving 15 bases not matched to a gene. The CDR3 sequence is CASSHRDRTSGRAQTDTQYF. The CDR3 region has the DNA TGCGCCAGCAGCCACAGAGATCGGACTAGCGGGAGGGCCCAGACAGATACGCAGTATTTT.

This clone was seen only once. V gene TRBV28 combines with J gene TRBJ1-1; the D gene is possibly TRBD1 (6 bases). Germline loops: CDR1 MDHEN, CDR2 SYDVKM. Trimming shortened V by 10 bases and J by 4 bases, and 22 bases separated the two germline ends. The CDR3 totals 15 residues. CDR3: CAIHDRNKKFTEAFF. The CDR3 DNA follows: TGTGCCATCCACGACAGGAACAAAAAATTCACTGAAGCTTTCTTT.

The rearrangement links TRBV28 to TRBJ1-2; TRBD1 matches at 7 bases. The CDR3 covers 16 residues. After removal of 2 bases from V and 5 bases from J, the junction contained 11 bases not matched to a gene. CDR1 is MDHEN, CDR2 SYDVKM, per germline. CDR3 sequence: CASSLRGFEGAYGYTF. The CDR3 DNA sequence: TGTGCCAGCAGTTTAAGGGGATTTGAGGGGGCTTATGGCTACACCTTC.

The chain joins TRBV27 to TRBJ1-3; 9 nucleotides agree with TRBD1. The V and J ends lost 1 base and 4 bases, in that order; junction bases with no gene match: 5. CDR1 and CDR2 (germline): MNHEY, SMNVEV (reference sequence). The CDR3 sequence is 16 residues long. The CDR3 is CASSLLGTGPGNTIYF. The CDR3 nucleotides read TGTGCCAGCAGTTTATTGGGGACAGGGCCCGGAAACACCATATATTTT.

The chain joins TRBV12-3 or TRBV12-4 to TRBJ1-2; D perhaps matches TRBD1 (5 bases). The length of the CDR3 is 13 residues. V was clipped by 6 bases and J by 4 bases, with 12 bases between them. The CDR3, as DNA: TGTGCCAGCAGAACCTTAGGGGTCTATGGCTACACCTTC. This translates into CASRTLGVYGYTF.

CDR3 sequence: CASSVASGLAGVRRTYNEQFF. CDR3 DNA: TGTGCCAGCAGCGTAGCGTCTGGGCTAGCGGGAGTAAGGAGGACCTACAATGAGCAGTTCTTC. The gene calls are TRBV9 and TRBJ2-1; 10 positions match TRBD2. The germline V gene has CDR1 SGDLS and CDR2 YYNGEE. This CDR3 has 21 residues. J gave up 2 bases and V 0 bases, and 17 bases lay outside the gene matches.

The chain carries TRBV4-1 and TRBJ1-2; TRBD1 matches at 10 bases. V shed 4 bases and J 3 bases; nucleotides not matched to a gene: 8. CDR1 is MGHRA and CDR2 is YSYEKL in the germline V gene. The CDR3 loop spans 16 amino acids. CDR3 loop: CASSPPGQGLYYGYTF. The CDR3 nucleotides read TGCGCCAGCAGCCCACCGGGACAGGGGCTTTACTATGGCTACACCTTC.

V usage is TRBV10-3 and J usage is TRBJ1-2, with D possibly being TRBD1 (6 bases). There are 16 residues in the CDR3. Germline V gives CDR1 ENHRY, CDR2 SYGVKD. Between the trimmed V and J ends, which lost 0 bases and 7 bases, there was a span of 18 bases. CDR3 coding DNA: TGTGCCATCAGTGAGTCATGGACAGCGGAAAGGATTGGCTACACCTTC. Translating gives CAISESWTAERIGYTF.

The J gene is TRBJ2-1, the V gene TRBV7-9; 10 bases match TRBD2. The CDR3 sequence is 19 residues long. Germline-derived CDR1 and CDR2 are SEHNR and FQNEAQ (reference sequence). V lost 3 bases, J lost 5 bases, and 16 bases stayed unmatched. CDR3 coding DNA: TGTGCCAGCAGCTTGGAGGATCTAATAGCGGGAGGACTCAACAATGAGCAGTTCTTC. Protein: CASSLEDLIAGGLNNEQFF.

In its sample, this clone was seen a few times. The CDR3 region is CASSLVGPNNEQFF. The CDR3, as DNA: TGTGCCAGCAGCCTCGTGGGCCCCAACAATGAGCAGTTCTTC. The chain uses TRBV7-9 and TRBJ2-1; D not certain. This CDR3 region has 14 residues. Germline assignment: CDR1 SEHNR and CDR2 FQNEAQ (reference sequence). Trimming stripped 5 bases from V and 5 bases from J, with 13 bases between. Based on the CDR3 plus reference TRBV7-9 and TRBJ2-1, the full variable domain is DTGVSQNPRHKITKRGQNVTFRCDPISEHNRLYWYRQTLGQGPEFLTYFQNEAQLEKSRLLSDRFSAERPKGSFSTLEIQRTEQGDSAMYLCASSLVGPNNEQFFGPGTRLTVL.

V gene TRBV13 combines with J gene TRBJ2-3; 8 nucleotides match TRBD2. Germline values: CDR1 PRHDT, CDR2 FYEKMQ (reference sequence). The CDR3 extends over 15 amino acids. V dropped 7 bases and J dropped 3; count of bases not matched to a gene: 9. The CDR3 DNA is TGTGCCAGCATCATTAGCGGGATTTGGACAGATACGCAGTATTTT. It is translated as CASIISGIWTDTQYF.

This clone has a handful of counts. The J gene is TRBJ1-2, the V gene TRBV29-1; D unresolved. The length of the CDR3 is 13 residues. Trimming left V 4 bases short and J 5 bases short, with 14 bases between. Germline V lookup: CDR1 SQVTM, CDR2 ANQGSEA. CDR3 protein: CSVGLGRDYGYTF. The CDR3 nucleotides read TGCAGCGTTGGCCTGGGCAGAGATTATGGCTACACCTTC.

This chain uses TRBV7-2 with TRBJ1-2, with D unclear. Per germline, CDR1 SGHTA and CDR2 FQGNSA. V lost 1 base to trimming and J lost 8 bases, with 11 bases between them. This CDR3 is built from 13 residues. The CDR3 coding sequence is TGTGCCAGCAGCTTAGGGCGCCAGAGGGGCTACACCTTC. Its translation: CASSLGRQRGYTF.

The J gene is TRBJ1-5, the V gene TRBV2; D gene unclear. Trimming pared 0 bases from V and 5 bases from J, leaving 11 bases between. CDR1 and CDR2 (germline): SNHLY, FYNNEI. The CDR3 length is 15 residues. The CDR3 spells CASSEALVYYQPQHF. CDR3 DNA: TGTGCCAGCAGTGAAGCGCTGGTCTACTATCAGCCCCAGCATTTT.